The 14 T cell receptor beta chains reported below all come from one sample, sequenced in a study of blood T cell repertoires in COVID-19. Using immunoSEQ multiplex PCR, the repertoire was profiled, and TCRdb retains in-frame clones only, with some absent. The table records some 200,000 clones, 82% of them present only once. The sequencing input was PBMCs or T cells enriched from blood (not recorded which). The receptors here all came from a man aged 40-49 years who had recovered from COVID-19.

V is TRBV6-5 and J is TRBJ1-4, with a weak D call TRBD1 (6 bases). The germline V gene encodes CDR1 MNHEY and CDR2 SVGAGI. Trimming took off 6 bases at V and 8 bases at J, with 16 bases between the two ends. The CDR3 is 14 residues long. The CDR3, as DNA: TGTGCCAGCAGCCCAGGGGCGGGTTGGGAAAAACTGTTTTTT. This sequence encodes CASSPGAGWEKLFF.

This chain uses TRBV3-1 (or the pseudogene TRBV3-2) with TRBJ1-4; no definite D call. V lost 1 base, J lost 4 bases, and 4 bases lay in between. The length of the CDR3 is 13 residues. Germline CDR1 reads LGHDT; CDR2 reads YNNKEL (reference sequence). The CDR3 coding sequence is TGTGCCAGCAGCCAAGTAGATAATGAAAAACTGTTTTTT. It codes for CASSQVDNEKLFF.

At least ten counts were recorded for this clone. V is TRBV2 and J is TRBJ2-7; TRBD2 is a possible D gene (5 bases). CDR1 is SNHLY, CDR2 FYNNEI, per germline. The CDR3 covers 13 residues. Trimming cost V 11 bases and J 0 bases, with 14 bases left between them. CDR3 amino acids: CASTALASYEQYV. The CDR3 nucleotides are TGTGCCTCCACGGCGCTAGCCTCCTACGAGCAGTACGTC.

The CDR3 region has the DNA TGTGCCAGCAGGGACTGTCTTAATGAAAAACTGTTTTTT. This codes for CASRDCLNEKLFF. The genes are TRBV21-1 and TRBJ1-4. TRBV21-1 is tagged as a pseudogene. This CDR3 spans 13 amino acids.

The chain uses TRBV5-4 and TRBJ2-3; 7 nucleotides align to TRBD1. In germline, CDR1 is SGHNT, CDR2 YYREEE (reference sequence). The CDR3 length is 13 residues. The V and J ends lost 3 bases and 4 bases, in that order; junction bases with no gene match: 2. DNA of the CDR3: TGTGCCAGCAGCTCCGGACAGGCAGATACGCAGTATTTT. This sequence encodes CASSSGQADTQYF.

Here the CDR3 DNA reads TGTGCCAGCAGCGGCATGCCTAGCCGAGAGACCCAGTACTTC. Translation gives CASSGMPSRETQYF. This chain uses TRBV28 with TRBJ2-5, with a weak D call TRBD2 (5 bases). Germline V gene sequence: CDR1 MDHEN, CDR2 SYDVKM. The ends were cut back, 6 bases at V and 4 bases at J, with 15 bases in the middle. The length of the CDR3 is 14 residues.

The sample holds a few counts of this clone. V gene TRBV10-3 combines with J gene TRBJ2-7, with 12 bases lining up with TRBD1. The CDR3 length is 14 residues. V shed 5 bases, J shed 5 bases, and the junction held 4 bases outside the gene matches. Germline lookup yields CDR1 ENHRY and CDR2 SYGVKD. The CDR3 nucleotides read TGTGCCATCAGTAGGGGACAGGGGGCTAACGAGCAGTACTTC. Encoded protein: CAISRGQGANEQYF.

In this sample, this clone turned up a few times. The gene calls are TRBV27 and TRBJ1-2; maybe TRBD1 (5 bases). The CDR3 contains 14 residues. CDR1 is MNHEY and CDR2 is SMNVEV in the germline V gene (reference sequence). Trimming removed 7 bases at V and 6 bases at J, with 18 bases between. CDR3 residues: CASTRGGDLNGYTF. The CDR3 DNA reads as TGTGCCAGCACCCGGGGAGGGGACCTTAATGGCTACACCTTC.

The V gene is TRBV5-1, the J gene TRBJ2-1, with TRBD2 matching 9 bases. The V gene's germline CDR1 is SGHRS and CDR2 YFSETQ. J lost 0 bases, V lost 7 bases, and 5 bases had no gene match. The length of the CDR3 is 15 residues. The CDR3 bases are TGCGCCAGCGGGATTAGCGGGAGCTCCTACAATGAGCAGTTCTTC. Amino acids: CASGISGSSYNEQFF.

The chain links TRBV4-3 to TRBJ1-1; weak D call: TRBD1 (5 bases). V dropped 1 base and J dropped 1 base, with 16 bases sitting between them. The CDR3 sequence is 17 residues long. Germline assignment: CDR1 LGHNA and CDR2 YSLEER. This chain's CDR3 is CASSQGQTLSRNTEAFF. In DNA, the CDR3 is TGCGCCAGCAGCCAAGGACAGACCCTATCTAGGAACACTGAAGCTTTCTTT.

The chain is built from TRBV28 and TRBJ1-5; D gene ambiguous. The CDR3 covers 12 residues. Trimming took off 2 bases at V and 6 bases at J, with 5 bases between the two ends. Germline CDR1 MDHEN, CDR2 SYDVKM. The CDR3 loop reads CASSLISQPQHF. In nucleotides, the CDR3 is TGTGCCAGCAGTTTAATCTCTCAGCCCCAGCATTTT.

The gene calls are TRBV27 and TRBJ2-1; the match to TRBD2 covers 7 bases. J lost 6 bases, V lost 5 bases, and 7 bases had no gene match. In germline, CDR1 is MNHEY, CDR2 SMNVEV (reference sequence). There are 14 residues in the CDR3. Here the CDR3 reads CASSTREAINEQFF. The CDR3 DNA follows: TGTGCCAGCAGTACACGGGAGGCTATCAATGAGCAGTTCTTC.

The chain links TRBV5-3 to TRBJ1-5, with no clear D. TRBV5-3 is filed as an ORF, its function uncertain. The CDR3 is 14 amino acids. V was clipped by 6 bases and J by 7 bases, with 17 bases between them. The CDR3 protein is CARKSERGGQPQHF. The CDR3 nucleotides read TGTGCCAGAAAATCTGAACGGGGAGGACAGCCCCAGCATTTT.

CDR3 bases: TGTGCCAGCAGCACAACATTTAGACAGGGACCGTCCTACAATGAGCAGTTCTTC. It specifies CASSTTFRQGPSYNEQFF. The genes are TRBV21-1 and TRBJ2-1; the table's D call TRBD1 went unverified against the DNA. TRBV21-1 is a pseudogene segment. The CDR3 covers 18 residues.